This entry features one TCR beta chain sequence. This clonotype came up a few times. This receptor's antigen is unknown. The sample holds no much larger clone one base away, and base qualities are not on file. This sample was taken from a study of human T cells and chemical hapten exposure (dated by TCRdb to the early 2020s). Regarding the research as a whole: For sensitization, 2% DPC in acetone was applied to an approximately 2 cm by approximately 2 cm area of upper inner arm skin. Patients additionally received weekly therapeutic DPC doses to the scalp throughout the approximately 24-week study period. Patch testing on the upper back used Finn chambers containing 0.01% DPC, with scoring done after 6 days according to International Contact Dermatitis Research Group standards. Most of the patients in the cohort were female, and the cohort covered alopecia areata with under or over 50% scalp involvement, alopecia totalis and alopecia universalis. Libraries were pooled for sequencing, and variation in per-sample TCR yields was attributed mainly to small differences in library volumes within the pool. Peripheral blood TCR repertoire changes were tracked in vivo in alopecia patients during primary and secondary sensitization to the hapten diphenylcyclopropenone (DPC). Patient blood was sampled pre-sensitization (week 0) and at 2, 6 and about 24 weeks after DPC sensitization. Blood for TCR sequencing was provided by twenty-nine alopecia patients at one to four time points (pre-sensitization, 2, 6 and 24 weeks).

The time point label for this specimen denotes: patch test 1, 2 weeks after DPC sensitization. What this sample's treatment or condition label stands for: therapeutic diphenylcyclopropenone sensitization with weekly scalp DPC. At every patch-test visit, the blood draw took place before the patch test was put on. Patients were eligible if aged 18 to 70, diagnosed with alopecia and judged suitable for DPC therapy, and pregnant patients were excluded. Unfractionated whole blood was collected in Tempus Blood RNA tubes, and total RNA was extracted from that blood. Findings and caveats that apply to the study as a whole: Significantly more large CDR3 similarity clusters were formed by expanded TCRs than by pre-sensitization or healthy control sets, consistent with antigen-driven responses. DPC sensitization did not change the number of TCRs with a frequency above 1 in 1000, and there was no evidence of changes in global repertoire structure. All patients had alopecia, a presumed autoimmune disease, so their immune response might differ from that of healthy individuals. A positive correlation was found between the number of PT1 expanded TCRs and patch test score, with significance reached at thresholds 8, 16 and 32 but not 4. After repeated subsampling, the strength of the expansion versus patch-test correlation and the threshold at which it became significant changed.

Library preparation was by RACE. TCRdb names NextSeq 500 as the instrument used. During library preparation, unique molecular identifiers were attached to individual cDNA molecules so that TCRs could be counted in a quantitative, reproducible way. For every blood RNA sample, sequencing covered both the TCR alpha and TCR beta chains. The paper's processing steps were these. Samples had a median of approximately 93,000 TCRs, with a range from 23,224 to 690,600. The Decombinator software suite was used to annotate V, J and CDR3 in the TCR reads. For PS versus PT1 abundance plots, all samples were subsampled to the same number of TCRs (28,000). TCRs were defined as expanded if absent before sensitization and observed at least eight times at the 2-week time point. The public sequencing data were trimmed at Q25 with fastp and processed into clonotypes with MiXCR by TCRdb, which kept only in-frame beta chains. For every CDR3 protein sequence, its rows merge into one entry that carries the most common genes and DNA. The V and J calls come from TCRdb's annotation, not from the publication. This sample gives fewer than 100,000 distinct CDR3 sequences in total; 9.5% to 15% of them show up just once. Of the sample, approximately 2.1% falls within the top ten clones.

Counted from cysteine to phenylalanine, this CDR3 has 15 amino acids. The CDR3 DNA has 45 bases and is translated from base 1. The germline V gene sets CDR1 to MGHDK and CDR2 to SYGVNS. From V the trimming removes 3 bases and from J it removes 8 bases, while the gene matches leave 9 bases of the junction unaccounted for. In this chain, TRBV25-1 is recombined with TRBJ2-1; TRBD2 matches 8 bases in the middle. The sequences come from whole blood, collected in connection with sensitization to the hapten diphenylcyclopropenone (DPC). The sequence derives from a woman aged 40 to 55 with alopecia areata. Some clones in this sample may be carry-over from other donors' samples. The CDR3 protein: CASSELAGTSDEQFF. The base sequence is TGTGCCAGCAGTGAGTTAGCGGGAACTAGCGATGAGCAGTTCTTC.